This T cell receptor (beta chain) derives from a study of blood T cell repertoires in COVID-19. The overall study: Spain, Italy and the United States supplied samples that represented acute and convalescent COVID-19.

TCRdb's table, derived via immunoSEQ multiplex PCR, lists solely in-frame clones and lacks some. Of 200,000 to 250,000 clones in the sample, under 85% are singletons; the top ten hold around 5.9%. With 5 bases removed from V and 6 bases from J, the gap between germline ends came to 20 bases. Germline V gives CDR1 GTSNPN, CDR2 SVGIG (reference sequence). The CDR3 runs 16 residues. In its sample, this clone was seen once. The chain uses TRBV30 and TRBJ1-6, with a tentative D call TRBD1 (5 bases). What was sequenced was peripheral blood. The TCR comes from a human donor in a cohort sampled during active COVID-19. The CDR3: CAWREIPGTANSPLHF. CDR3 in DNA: TGTGCCTGGCGTGAGATCCCCGGGACTGCTAATTCACCCCTCCACTTT. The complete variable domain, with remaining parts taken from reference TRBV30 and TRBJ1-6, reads SQTIHQWPATLVQPVGSPLSLECTVEGTSNPNLYWYRQAAGRGLQLLFYSVGIGQISSEVPQNLSASRPQDRQFILSSKKLLLSDSGFYLCAWREIPGTANSPLHFGNGTRLTVT.